This paragraph covers one T cell receptor beta chain sequence. Its antigen is unknown. A much larger clone differs by one base, so this may be a read error. As for the cDNA, it was generated by 5'RACE with 10-nucleotide random UMIs. Whenever a sequencing run was performed, it yielded over 170 million TCR-beta sequences from 15-18 subjects. One entry per CDR3 protein results from TCRdb running MiXCR on the 5' RACE reads. The profile shows about 55,000 distinct CDR3 sequences, 3% to 4.5% of them singletons. J gave up 1 base and V 4 bases, and 11 bases lay outside the gene matches. The germline gives CDR1 SGHTA, CDR2 FQGNSA. The CDR3 covers 17 residues. The sample is drawn from a study of neurological immune-mediated disorders. Findings of the study overall: Across subjects, expanded clones had no CDR3 amino acid sequences in common, pointing to private repertoires in all groups. Clinical and MRI features did not associate with the cluster found in multiple sclerosis patients.

Source material: PBMCs. The sequence was collected from a man aged 25 to 40 with multiple sclerosis. The chain couples TRBV7-2 to TRBJ2-3; 7 bases map to TRBD2. CDR3 loop: CASSSGAGVKGTDTQYF. CDR3 coding DNA: TGTGCCAGCAGCTCTGGGGCGGGAGTGAAGGGCACAGATACGCAGTATTTT.